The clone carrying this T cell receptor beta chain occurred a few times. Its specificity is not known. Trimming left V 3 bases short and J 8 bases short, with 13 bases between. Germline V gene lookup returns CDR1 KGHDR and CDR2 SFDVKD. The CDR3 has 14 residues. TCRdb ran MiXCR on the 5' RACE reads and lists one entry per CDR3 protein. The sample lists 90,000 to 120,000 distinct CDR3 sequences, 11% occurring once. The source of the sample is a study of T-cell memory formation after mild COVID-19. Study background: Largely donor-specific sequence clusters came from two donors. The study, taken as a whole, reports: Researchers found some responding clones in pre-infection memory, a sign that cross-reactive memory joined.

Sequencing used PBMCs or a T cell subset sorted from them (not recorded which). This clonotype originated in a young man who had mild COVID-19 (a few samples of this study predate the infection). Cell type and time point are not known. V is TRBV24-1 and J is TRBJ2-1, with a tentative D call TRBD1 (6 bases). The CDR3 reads CATSDRTGGHEQFF. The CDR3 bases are TGTGCCACCAGTGATCGGACTGGGGGCCATGAGCAGTTCTTC.